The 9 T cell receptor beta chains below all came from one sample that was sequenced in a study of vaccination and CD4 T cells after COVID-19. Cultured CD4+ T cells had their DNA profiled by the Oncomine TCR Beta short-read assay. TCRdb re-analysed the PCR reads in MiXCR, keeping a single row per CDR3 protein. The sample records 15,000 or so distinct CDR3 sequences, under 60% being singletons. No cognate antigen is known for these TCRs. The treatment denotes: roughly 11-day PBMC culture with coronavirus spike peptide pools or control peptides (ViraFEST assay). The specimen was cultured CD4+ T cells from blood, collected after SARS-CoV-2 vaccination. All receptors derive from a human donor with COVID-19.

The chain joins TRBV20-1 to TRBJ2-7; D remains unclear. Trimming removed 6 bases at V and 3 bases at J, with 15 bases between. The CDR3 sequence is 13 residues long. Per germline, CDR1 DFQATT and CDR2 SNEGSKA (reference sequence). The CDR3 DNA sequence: TGCAGTGCCCTTTTGGGCCGCGTCTACGAGCAGTACTTC. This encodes CSALLGRVYEQYF.

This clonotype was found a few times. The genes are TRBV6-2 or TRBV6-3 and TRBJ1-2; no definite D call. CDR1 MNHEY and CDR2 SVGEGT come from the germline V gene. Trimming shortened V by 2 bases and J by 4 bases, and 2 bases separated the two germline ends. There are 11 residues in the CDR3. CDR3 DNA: TGTGCCAGCAGTTACGGCTATGGCTACACCTTC. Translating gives CASSYGYGYTF.

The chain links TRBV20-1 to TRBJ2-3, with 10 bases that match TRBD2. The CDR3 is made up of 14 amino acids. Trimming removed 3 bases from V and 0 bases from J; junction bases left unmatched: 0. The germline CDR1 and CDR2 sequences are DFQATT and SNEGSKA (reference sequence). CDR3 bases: TGCAGTGCTAGGACTAGCGGGAGCACAGATACGCAGTATTTT. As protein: CSARTSGSTDTQYF.

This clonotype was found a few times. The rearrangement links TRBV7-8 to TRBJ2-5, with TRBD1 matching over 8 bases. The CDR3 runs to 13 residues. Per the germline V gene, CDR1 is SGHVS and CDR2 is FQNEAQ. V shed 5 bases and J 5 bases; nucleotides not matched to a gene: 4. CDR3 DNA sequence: TGTGCCAGCAGCCGCGACAGGGGTGAGACCCAGTACTTC. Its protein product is CASSRDRGETQYF. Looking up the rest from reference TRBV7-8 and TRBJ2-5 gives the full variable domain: GAGVSQSPRYKVAKRGQDVALRCDPISGHVSLFWYQQALGQGPEFLTYFQNEAQLDKSGLPSDRFFAERPEGSVSTLKIQRTQQEDSAVYLCASSRDRGETQYFGPGTRLLVL.

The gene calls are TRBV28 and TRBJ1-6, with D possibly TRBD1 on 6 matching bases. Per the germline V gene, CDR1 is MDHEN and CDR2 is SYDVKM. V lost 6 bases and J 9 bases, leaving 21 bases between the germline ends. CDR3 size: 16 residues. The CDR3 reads CASSPTGRASGSPLHF. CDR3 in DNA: TGTGCCAGCAGCCCGACAGGTAGGGCGAGTGGTTCACCCCTCCACTTT.

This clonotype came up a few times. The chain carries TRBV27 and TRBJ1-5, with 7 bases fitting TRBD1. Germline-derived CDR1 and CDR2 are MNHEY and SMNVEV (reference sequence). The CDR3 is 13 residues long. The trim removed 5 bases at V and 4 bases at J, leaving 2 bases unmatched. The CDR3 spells CASSRQGNQPQHF. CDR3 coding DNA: TGTGCCAGCAGTAGACAGGGAAATCAGCCCCAGCATTTT.

DNA of the CDR3: TGTGCCAGCAGTTCCGGACAGGGGTATAGGTACGAGCAGTACTTC. Translating it yields CASSSGQGYRYEQYF. The chain joins TRBV12-3 or TRBV12-4 to TRBJ2-7; 9 nucleotides line up with TRBD1. The trim removed 4 bases at V and 4 bases at J, leaving 8 bases unmatched. CDR3 length: 15 residues.

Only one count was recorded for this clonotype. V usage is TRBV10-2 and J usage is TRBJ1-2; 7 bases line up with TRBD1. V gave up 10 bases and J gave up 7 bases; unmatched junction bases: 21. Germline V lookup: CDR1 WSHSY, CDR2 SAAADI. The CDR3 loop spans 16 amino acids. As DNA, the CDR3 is TGCGCCACCCCAGAGCAAGAACCGGGACAGTGGATTGGCTACACCTTC. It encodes CATPEQEPGQWIGYTF.

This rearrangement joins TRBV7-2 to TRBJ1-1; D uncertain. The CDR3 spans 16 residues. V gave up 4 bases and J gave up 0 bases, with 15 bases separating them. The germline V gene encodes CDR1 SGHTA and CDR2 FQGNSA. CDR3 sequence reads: CASSYSVRYMNTEAFF. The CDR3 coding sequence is TGTGCCAGCAGCTACTCTGTCCGATACATGAACACTGAAGCTTTCTTT.